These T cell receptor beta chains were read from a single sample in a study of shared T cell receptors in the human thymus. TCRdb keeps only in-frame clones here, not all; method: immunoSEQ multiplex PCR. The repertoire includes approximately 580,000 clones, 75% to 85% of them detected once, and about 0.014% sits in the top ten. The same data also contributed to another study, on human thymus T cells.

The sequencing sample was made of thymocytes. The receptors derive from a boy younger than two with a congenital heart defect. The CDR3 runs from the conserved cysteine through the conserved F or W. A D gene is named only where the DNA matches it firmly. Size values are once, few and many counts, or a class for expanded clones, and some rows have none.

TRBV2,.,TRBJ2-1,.,TGTGCCAGCAGGCGGGACTTCAGCTCCTACAATGAGCAGTTCTTC,CASRRDFSSYNEQFF
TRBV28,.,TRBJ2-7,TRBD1,TGTGCCAGCAGTTTAAGGGGGGAAGGGACAGGGCCTGACGAGCAGTACTTC,CASSLRGEGTGPDEQYF
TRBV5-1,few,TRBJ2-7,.,TGCGCCAGCAGCCCGCGCAAATCACAGGGAGATAATTTGTACGAGCAGTACTTC,CASSPRKSQGDNLYEQYF
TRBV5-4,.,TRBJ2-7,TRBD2,TGTGCCAGCAGCTTCCCAAAACGGGAGGGCGACTACGAGCAGTACTTC,CASSFPKREGDYEQYF
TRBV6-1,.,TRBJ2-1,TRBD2,TGTGCCAGCAGTGTCGTTATCGGTAGCGGGAGAGGGGCCTACAATGAGCAGTTCTTC,CASSVVIGSGRGAYNEQFF
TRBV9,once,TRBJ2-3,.,TGTGCCAGCAGCGCCCCGTTCACAGATACGCAGTATTTT,CASSAPFTDTQYF
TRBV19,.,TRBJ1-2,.,TGTGCCAGTACCCAGGGCGACACCTACTATGGCTACACCTTC,CASTQGDTYYGYTF
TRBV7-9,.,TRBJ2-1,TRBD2,TGTGCCAGCAGCCCGGGGGGAAAGGTCAATGAGCAGTTCTTC,CASSPGGKVNEQFF
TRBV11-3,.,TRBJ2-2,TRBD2,TGTGCCAGCAGCTTAAAGGGAGGGTTTGACACCGGGGAGCTGTTTTTT,CASSLKGGFDTGELFF
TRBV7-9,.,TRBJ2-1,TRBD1,TGTGCCAGCAGCGCGTGGGACAGGGGGAAGGGCGGTGAGCAGTTCTTC,CASSAWDRGKGGEQFF
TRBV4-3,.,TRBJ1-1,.,TGCGCCAGCAGCCAAGGGGGGGTGAACACTGAAGCTTTCTTT,CASSQGGVNTEAFF
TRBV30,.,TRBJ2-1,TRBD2,TGTGCCTGGAGTCTTCCGACTAGCGGGAGGAAGGATGAGCAGTTCTTC,CAWSLPTSGRKDEQFF
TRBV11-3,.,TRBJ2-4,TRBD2,TGTGCCAGCAGCTTCGCGGCTCCTCGGACTAGCGGGATAGCCAAAAACATTCAGTACTTC,CASSFAAPRTSGIAKNIQYF
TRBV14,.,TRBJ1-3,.,TGTGCCAGCAGCCAAGTAATTGGAAACACCATATATTTT,CASSQVIGNTIYF
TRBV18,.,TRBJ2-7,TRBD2,TGTGCCAGCTCAAAGACTAGCCCGAGCTCCTACGAGCAGTACTTC,CASSKTSPSSYEQYF
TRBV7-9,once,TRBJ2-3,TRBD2,TGTGCCAGCAGCTTACCCCCTAGCGGCCTCTGGGCAGATACGCAGTATTTT,CASSLPPSGLWADTQYF
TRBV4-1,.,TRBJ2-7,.,TGCGCCAGCAGCCAGGAAGAGAGGCCCCACGAGCAGTACTTC,CASSQEERPHEQYF
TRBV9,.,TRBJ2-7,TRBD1,TGTGCCAGCAGCGCGACCCCCTGGGACAGGGGCGAGCAGTACTTC,CASSATPWDRGEQYF
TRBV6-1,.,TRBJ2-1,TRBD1,TGTGCCAGCAGTGACAGGACAGGGGAAGCGGGCAATGAGCAGTTCTTC,CASSDRTGEAGNEQFF
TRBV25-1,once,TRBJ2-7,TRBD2,TGTGCCAGCAGTGACGGGCAGGGACTAGCGGGAGCTAACGAGCAGTACTTC,CASSDGQGLAGANEQYF
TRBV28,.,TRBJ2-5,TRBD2,TGTGCCAGCAGACCGACTAGCGGGAGCGTCACGGAGACCCAGTACTTC,CASRPTSGSVTETQYF
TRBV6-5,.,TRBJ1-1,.,TGTGCCAGCAGTTACTCCTCTGGAGCGGATGAAGCTTTCTTT,CASSYSSGADEAFF
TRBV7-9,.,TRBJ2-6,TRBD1,TGTGCCAGCAGCGCGGACAGGGCTCAGGCCAACGTCCTGACTTTC,CASSADRAQANVLTF
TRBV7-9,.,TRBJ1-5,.,TGTGCCAGCGGTGGCATAGGAGGCAATCAGCCCCAGCATTTT,CASGGIGGNQPQHF
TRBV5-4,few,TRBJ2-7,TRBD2,TGTGCCAGCAGCACCACTAGCGGCCCCTACGAGCAGTACTTC,CASSTTSGPYEQYF
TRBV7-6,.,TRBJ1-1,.,TGTGCCAGCAGCTTAATCTCCAGGCCGAGGGTGCCTGAAGCTTTCTTT,CASSLISRPRVPEAFF
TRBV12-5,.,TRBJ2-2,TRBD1,TGTGCTAGTGGTCGTTGGGGGACAGGGTGGACCGGGGAGCTGTTTTTT,CASGRWGTGWTGELFF
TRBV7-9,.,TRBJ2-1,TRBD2,TGTGCCAGCAGCTTACTAGCGGGACCCTACAATGAGCAGTTCTTC,CASSLLAGPYNEQFF
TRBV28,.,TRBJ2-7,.,TGTGCCAGCAGTTTAGCCAGGGACTACGAGCAGTACTTC,CASSLARDYEQYF
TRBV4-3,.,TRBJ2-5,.,TGCGCCAGCAGCCCAGGGATTGGGGTCCAAGAGACCCAGTACTTC,CASSPGIGVQETQYF
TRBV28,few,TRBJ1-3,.,TGTGCCAGCAGACAAAAGCCCCCTGGGGGGAACACCATATATTTT,CASRQKPPGGNTIYF
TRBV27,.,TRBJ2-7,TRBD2,TGTGCCAGCAGTTTAGGTTTGGGACTAACCTCCTACGAGCAGTACTTC,CASSLGLGLTSYEQYF
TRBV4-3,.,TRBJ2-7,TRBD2,TGCGCCAGCAGCCAGTCCGGGACTAGCAGCTACGAGCAGTACTTC,CASSQSGTSSYEQYF
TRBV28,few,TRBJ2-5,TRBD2,TGTGCCAGTTCAAGCTCGGGGGGACGGGGGAGCGAGACCCAGTACTTC,CASSSSGGRGSETQYF
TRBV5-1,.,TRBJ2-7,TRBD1,TGCGCCAGCAGTTCGGACACCGGGACAGGGGTCTACGAGCAGTACTTC,CASSSDTGTGVYEQYF
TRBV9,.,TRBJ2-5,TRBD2,TGTGCCAGCAGCCCTAGGGACTCGGGGGGGACCCAGTACTTC,CASSPRDSGGTQYF